This TCR beta chain was obtained from a study of T-cell reconstitution after alpha-beta-depleted transplantation in children. Preparation of the TCRbeta library was carried out with unique molecular identifiers. TCRdb passed the PCR reads through MiXCR, listing each CDR3 protein once. The sample carries about 690,000 distinct CDR3 sequences, roughly 17% recorded once. This clonotype was seen a handful of times. The CDR3 runs to 11 residues. Trimming removed 7 bases from V and 4 bases from J, with 8 bases in between. The V gene's germline CDR1 is SNHLY and CDR2 FYNNEI. The chain couples TRBV2 to TRBJ2-7; no reliable D call. Sequencing was performed on PBMCs from the stem cell graft donor, taken from the stem cell graft. This clonotype originated in a human donor who donated a stem cell graft to a child with acute myeloid leukemia. The CDR3 DNA reads as TGTGCCAGCATGTGGAAGTACGAGCAGTACGTC. Encoded protein: CASMWKYEQYV.